This T cell receptor (beta chain) emerged from a study of blood T cell repertoires in COVID-19. Study background: Donors in the United States, Italy and Spain gave samples during acute or convalescent COVID-19. The cDNA or gDNA used as material had been derived from T cells, B-cell-depleted T cells, or PBMCs.

Original data processing: Scientists estimated how many nucleated cells there were by amplifying reference gene primers. Measured with immunoSEQ multiplex PCR; TCRdb has only the in-frame clones, and not every one. V and J calls and clone size are given by that table; D and trimming were obtained from the DNA. The sample has 260,000 or so clones, around 90% seen once. The CDR3 consists of 14 residues. This clone showed up many times. The chain employs TRBV12-1 and TRBJ1-1. TRBV12-1 represents a pseudogene. Sequencing used peripheral blood. The source of this sequence is a young man with active or convalescent COVID-19. The CDR3 protein is CASSFGTRVTEAFF. The CDR3 DNA sequence: TGTGCCAGCAGCTTTGGCACCCGAGTCACTGAAGCTTTCTTT.